This TCR beta chain was observed in a study of a mutant IDH1 vaccine in newly diagnosed glioma. This clone was seen once. Its matching antigen is unknown. The CDR3 length is 13 residues. Losses at the gene ends were 10 bases for V and 6 bases for J; bases not matched to a gene: 6. Germline values: CDR1 MDHEN, CDR2 SYDVKM. The data were produced by immunoSEQ multiplex PCR, yet TCRdb's version contains in-frame clones alone and is incomplete. The sample has around 70,000 clones, approximately 86% seen once. Documented time point: week 35, safety follow-up. Alongside topical imiquimod, each dose of vaccine comprised 300 ug of mutant IDH1 20-mer peptide. Diagnosis in the donors showed new WHO grade 3 or 4 astrocytomas that were IDH1-mutant and ATRX-lost.

This sample comprised PBMCs, obtained from a glioma patient whose treatment included an IDH1 peptide vaccine. This TCR was sampled from a man aged 25-45 years with glioma. The chain couples TRBV28 to TRBJ2-1; 10 bases agree with TRBD1. Here the CDR3 reads CATQDRGVNEQFF. In DNA, the CDR3 is TGTGCCACCCAGGACAGGGGGGTCAATGAGCAGTTCTTC.